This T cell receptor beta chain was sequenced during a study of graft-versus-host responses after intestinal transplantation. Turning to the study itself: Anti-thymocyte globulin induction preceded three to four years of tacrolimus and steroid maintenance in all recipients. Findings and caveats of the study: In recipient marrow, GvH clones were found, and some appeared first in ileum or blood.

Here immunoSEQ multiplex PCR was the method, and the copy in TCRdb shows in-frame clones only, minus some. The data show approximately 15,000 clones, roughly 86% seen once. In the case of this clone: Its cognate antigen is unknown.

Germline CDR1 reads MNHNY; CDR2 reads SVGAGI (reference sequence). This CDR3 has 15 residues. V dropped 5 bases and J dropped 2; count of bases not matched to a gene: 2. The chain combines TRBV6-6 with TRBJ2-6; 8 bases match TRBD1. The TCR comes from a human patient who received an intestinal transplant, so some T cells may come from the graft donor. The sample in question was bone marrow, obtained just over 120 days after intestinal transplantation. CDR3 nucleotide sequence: TGTGCCAGCAGTGCACAGGGGGCTGGGGCCAACGTCCTGACTTTC. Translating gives CASSAQGAGANVLTF.